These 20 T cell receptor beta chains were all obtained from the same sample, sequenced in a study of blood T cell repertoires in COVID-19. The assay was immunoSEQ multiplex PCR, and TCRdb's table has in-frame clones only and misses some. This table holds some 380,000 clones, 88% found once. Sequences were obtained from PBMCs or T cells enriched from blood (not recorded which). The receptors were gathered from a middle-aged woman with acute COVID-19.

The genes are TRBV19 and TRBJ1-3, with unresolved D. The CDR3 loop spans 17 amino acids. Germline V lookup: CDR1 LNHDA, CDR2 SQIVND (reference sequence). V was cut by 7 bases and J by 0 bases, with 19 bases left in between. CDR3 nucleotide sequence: TGTGCCAGTATCCCTCAACGGGAATCTTTCTCTGGAAACACCATATATTTT. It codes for CASIPQRESFSGNTIYF. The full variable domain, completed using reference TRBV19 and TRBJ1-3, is DGGITQSPKYLFRKEGQNVTLSCEQNLNHDAMYWYRQDPGQGLRLIYYSQIVNDFQKGDIAEGYSVSREKKESFPLTVTSAQKNPTAFYLCASIPQRESFSGNTIYFGEGSWLTVV.

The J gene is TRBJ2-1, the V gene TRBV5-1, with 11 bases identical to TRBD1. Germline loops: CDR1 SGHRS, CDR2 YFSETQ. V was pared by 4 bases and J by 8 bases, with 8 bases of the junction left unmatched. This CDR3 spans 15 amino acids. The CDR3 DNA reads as TGCGCCAGCAGCCCCCGGACAGGGGGCAACGATGAGCAGTTCTTC. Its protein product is CASSPRTGGNDEQFF.

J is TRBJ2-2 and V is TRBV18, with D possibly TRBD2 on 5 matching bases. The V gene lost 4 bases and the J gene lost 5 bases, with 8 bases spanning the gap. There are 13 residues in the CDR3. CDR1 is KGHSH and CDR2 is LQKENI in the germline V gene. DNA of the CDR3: TGTGCCAGCTCACAGAGCGGAACCGGGGAGCTGTTTTTT. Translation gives CASSQSGTGELFF.

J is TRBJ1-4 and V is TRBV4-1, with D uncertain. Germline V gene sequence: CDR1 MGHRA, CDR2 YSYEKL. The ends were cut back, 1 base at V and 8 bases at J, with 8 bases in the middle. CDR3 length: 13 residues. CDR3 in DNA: TGCGCCAGCAGCCAAGTGAACAGAGAAAAACTGTTTTTT. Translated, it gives CASSQVNREKLFF.

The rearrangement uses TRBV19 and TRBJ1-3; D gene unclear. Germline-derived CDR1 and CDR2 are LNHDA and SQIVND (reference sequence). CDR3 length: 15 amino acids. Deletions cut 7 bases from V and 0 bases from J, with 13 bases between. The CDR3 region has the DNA TGTGCCAGTAAAGATGGGCCGCTCTCTGGAAACACCATATATTTT. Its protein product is CASKDGPLSGNTIYF.

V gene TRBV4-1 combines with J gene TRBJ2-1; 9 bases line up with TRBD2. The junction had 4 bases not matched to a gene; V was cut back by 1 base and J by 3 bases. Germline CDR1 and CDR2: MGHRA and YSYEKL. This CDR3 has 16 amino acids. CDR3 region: CASSQGSGGNYNEQFF. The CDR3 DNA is TGCGCCAGCAGCCAAGGTAGCGGGGGTAACTACAATGAGCAGTTCTTC.

The CDR3 nucleotides read TGTGCCAGTATGACAGGGAATCGTGGCTACACCTTC. Protein sequence: CASMTGNRGYTF. This rearrangement joins TRBV19 to TRBJ1-2, with 7 nucleotides matching TRBD1. The V segment lost 7 bases and the J segment 7 bases; nucleotides outside the gene matches: 6. Germline assignment: CDR1 LNHDA and CDR2 SQIVND (reference sequence). The CDR3 runs to 12 residues.

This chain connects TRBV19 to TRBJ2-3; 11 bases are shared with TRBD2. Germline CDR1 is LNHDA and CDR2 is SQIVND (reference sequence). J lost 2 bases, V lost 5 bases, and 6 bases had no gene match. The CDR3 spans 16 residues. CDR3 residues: CASSSRLAGNTDTQYF. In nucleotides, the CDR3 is TGTGCCAGTAGTTCCAGACTAGCGGGGAACACAGATACGCAGTATTTT.

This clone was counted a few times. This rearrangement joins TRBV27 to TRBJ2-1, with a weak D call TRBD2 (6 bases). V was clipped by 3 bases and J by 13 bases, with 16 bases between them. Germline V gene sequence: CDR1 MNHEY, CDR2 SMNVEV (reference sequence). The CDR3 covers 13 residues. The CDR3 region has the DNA TGTGCCAGCAGTTTTACGCCTTTGGACTATCAGTTCTTC. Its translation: CASSFTPLDYQFF.

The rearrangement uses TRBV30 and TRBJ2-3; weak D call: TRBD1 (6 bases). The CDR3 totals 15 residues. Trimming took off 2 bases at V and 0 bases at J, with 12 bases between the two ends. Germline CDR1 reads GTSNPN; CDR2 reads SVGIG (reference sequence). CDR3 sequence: CAWSLGQGSTDTQYF. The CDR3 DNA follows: TGTGCCTGGAGTCTAGGGCAGGGGAGCACAGATACGCAGTATTTT.

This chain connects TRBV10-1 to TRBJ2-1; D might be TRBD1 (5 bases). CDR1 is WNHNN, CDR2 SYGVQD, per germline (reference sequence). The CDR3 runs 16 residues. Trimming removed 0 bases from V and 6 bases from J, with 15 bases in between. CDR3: CASSESPGHPSNEQFF. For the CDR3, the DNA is TGCGCCAGCAGTGAGTCACCCGGACACCCCTCCAATGAGCAGTTCTTC.

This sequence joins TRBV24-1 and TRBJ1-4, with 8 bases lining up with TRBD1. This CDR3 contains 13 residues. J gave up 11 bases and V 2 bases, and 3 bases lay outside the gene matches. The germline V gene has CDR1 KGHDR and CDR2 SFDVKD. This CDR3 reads CATSDSDREKLFF. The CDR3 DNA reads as TGTGCCACCAGTGATTCGGACAGGGAGAAACTGTTTTTT.

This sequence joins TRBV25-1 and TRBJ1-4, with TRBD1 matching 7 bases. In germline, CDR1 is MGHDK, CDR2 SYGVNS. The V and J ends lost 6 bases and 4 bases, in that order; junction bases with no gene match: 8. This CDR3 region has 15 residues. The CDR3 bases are TGTGCCAGCAGCAAAGGGGGCGCGGGTAATGAAAAACTGTTTTTT. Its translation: CASSKGGAGNEKLFF.

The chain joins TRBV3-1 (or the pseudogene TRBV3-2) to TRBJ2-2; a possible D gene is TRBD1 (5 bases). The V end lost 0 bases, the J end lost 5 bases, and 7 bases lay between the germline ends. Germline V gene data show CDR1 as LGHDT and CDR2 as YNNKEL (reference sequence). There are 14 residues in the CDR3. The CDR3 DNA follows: TGTGCCAGCAGCCAAGAAAGGGGAACCGGGGAGCTGTTTTTT. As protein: CASSQERGTGELFF.

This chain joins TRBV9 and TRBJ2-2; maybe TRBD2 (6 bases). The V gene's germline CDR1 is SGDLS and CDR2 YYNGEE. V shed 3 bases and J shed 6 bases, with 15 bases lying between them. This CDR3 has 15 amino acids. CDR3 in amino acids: CASSASGTVSGELFF. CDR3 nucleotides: TGTGCCAGCAGCGCCTCCGGGACTGTGTCCGGGGAGCTGTTTTTT.

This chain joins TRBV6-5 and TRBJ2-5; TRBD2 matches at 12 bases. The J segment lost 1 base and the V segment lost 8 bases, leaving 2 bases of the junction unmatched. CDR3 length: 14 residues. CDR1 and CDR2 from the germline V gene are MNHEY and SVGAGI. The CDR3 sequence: CASRTSGAQETQYF. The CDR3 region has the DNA TGTGCCAGCCGGACTAGCGGGGCCCAAGAGACCCAGTACTTC.

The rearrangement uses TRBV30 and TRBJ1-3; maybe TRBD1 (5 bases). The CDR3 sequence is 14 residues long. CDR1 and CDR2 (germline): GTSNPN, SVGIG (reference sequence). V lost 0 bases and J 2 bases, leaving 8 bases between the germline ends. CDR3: CAWSVRGTGNTIYF. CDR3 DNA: TGTGCCTGGAGTGTCCGGGGGACTGGAAACACCATATATTTT. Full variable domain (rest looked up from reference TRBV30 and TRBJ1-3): SQTIHQWPATLVQPVGSPLSLECTVEGTSNPNLYWYRQAAGRGLQLLFYSVGIGQISSEVPQNLSASRPQDRQFILSSKKLLLSDSGFYLCAWSVRGTGNTIYFGEGSWLTVV.

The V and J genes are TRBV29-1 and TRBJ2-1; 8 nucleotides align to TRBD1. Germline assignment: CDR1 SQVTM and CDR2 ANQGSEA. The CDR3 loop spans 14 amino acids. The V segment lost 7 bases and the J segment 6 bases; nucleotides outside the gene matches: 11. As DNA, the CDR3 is TGCAGCGCCTCTGGCAGGGGGCAAGGCAATGAGCAGTTCTTC. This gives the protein CSASGRGQGNEQFF.

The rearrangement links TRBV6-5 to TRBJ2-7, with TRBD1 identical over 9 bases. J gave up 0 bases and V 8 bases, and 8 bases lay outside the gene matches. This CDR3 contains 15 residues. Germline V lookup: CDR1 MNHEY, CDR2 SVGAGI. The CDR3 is CASATRTGASYEQYF. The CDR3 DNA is TGTGCCAGCGCGACAAGGACAGGGGCCTCCTACGAGCAGTACTTC.

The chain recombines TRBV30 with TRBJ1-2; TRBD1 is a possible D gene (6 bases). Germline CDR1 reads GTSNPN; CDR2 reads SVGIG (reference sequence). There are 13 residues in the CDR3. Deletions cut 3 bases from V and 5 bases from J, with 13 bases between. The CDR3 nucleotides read TGTGCCTGGAGGGACAGTAGCCGATATGGCTACACCTTC. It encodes CAWRDSSRYGYTF.